A single sample is the source of the 24 T cell receptor beta chains below, sequenced in a study of blood T cell repertoires in COVID-19. The data were produced by immunoSEQ multiplex PCR, yet TCRdb's version contains in-frame clones alone and is incomplete. The repertoire holds some 160,000 clones, with around 87% as singletons. Sequenced input: peripheral blood. These receptors were taken from an older woman with COVID-19, enrolled during active disease.

This chain joins TRBV21-1 and TRBJ1-4; the table's D call, TRBD1, was not checked against the DNA. TRBV21-1 is an annotated pseudogene. There are 16 residues in the CDR3. CDR3 region: CASSASYRGINEKLFF. Here the CDR3 DNA reads TGTGCCAGCAGCGCCTCCTACAGGGGAATTAATGAAAAACTGTTTTTT.

The chain employs TRBV23-1 and TRBJ1-6, with D possibly TRBD1 on 6 matching bases. TRBV23-1 is filed as an ORF, its function uncertain. Trimming stripped 0 bases from V and 8 bases from J, with 11 bases between. The CDR3 covers 15 residues. The CDR3 spells CASSQSRDTDSPLHF. The CDR3 nucleotides are TGCGCCAGCAGTCAATCGAGGGACACAGATTCACCCCTCCACTTT.

The chain combines TRBV7-8 with TRBJ1-4; maybe TRBD1 (5 bases). V was trimmed by 11 bases and J by 0 bases, leaving 13 bases between them. The length of the CDR3 is 14 residues. Per germline, CDR1 SGHVS and CDR2 FQNEAQ. DNA for the CDR3: TGTGCCGGGAGGGGAGTTGCAACTAATGAAAAACTGTTTTTT. Translated: CAGRGVATNEKLFF.

The chain employs TRBV5-1 and TRBJ2-7; D might be TRBD1 (5 bases). The CDR3 has 16 amino acids. Trimming cost V 1 base and J 5 bases, with 19 bases left between them. Germline CDR1 SGHRS, CDR2 YFSETQ. The DNA for the CDR3 is TGCGCCAGCAGCTTGAGCGTGGCTAGGGGCGGCCACGAGCAGTACTTC. It translates to CASSLSVARGGHEQYF.

The CDR3 nucleotides read TGTGCCAGCAGCTTTGCAGGGCAAGATACGCAGTATTTT. This gives the protein CASSFAGQDTQYF. The chain is built from TRBV11-2 and TRBJ2-3; weak D call: TRBD1 (5 bases). The CDR3 length is 13 residues. V gave up 3 bases and J gave up 5 bases, with 9 bases separating them. The germline gives CDR1 SGHAT, CDR2 FQNNGV.

The V gene is TRBV5-1, the J gene TRBJ1-1; weak D call: TRBD1 (5 bases). Per the germline V gene, CDR1 is SGHRS and CDR2 is YFSETQ. This CDR3 is 14 amino acids long. V lost 0 bases and J lost 4, with 10 bases in between. DNA of the CDR3: TGCGCCAGCAGCTTGGCCCAGGGTCGCACTGAAGCTTTCTTT. It yields the protein CASSLAQGRTEAFF. Variable domain in full (rest from reference TRBV5-1 and TRBJ1-1): KAGVTQTPRYLIKTRGQQVTLSCSPISGHRSVSWYQQTPGQGLQFLFEYFSETQRNKGNFPGRFSGRQFSNSRSEMNVSTLELGDSALYLCASSLAQGRTEAFFGQGTRLTVV.

The V and J genes are TRBV2 and TRBJ2-7, with D unclear. The CDR3 runs 12 residues. Trimming left V 6 bases short and J 2 bases short, with 8 bases between. Germline V lookup: CDR1 SNHLY, CDR2 FYNNEI. In DNA form, the CDR3 reads TGTGCCAGCAGGCAGAATACCTACGAGCAGTACTTC. Protein sequence: CASRQNTYEQYF.

The chain has TRBV5-1 and TRBJ2-3; 11 bases align to TRBD2. The CDR3 consists of 15 residues. The ends lost 6 bases at V and 3 bases at J; junction bases unmatched: 6. Germline V CDR1 and CDR2: SGHRS, YFSETQ. CDR3 sequence (DNA): TGCGCCAGCAAAATTAGCGGGGGGGCTACAGATACGCAGTATTTT. Protein: CASKISGGATDTQYF.

The J gene is TRBJ1-1, the V gene TRBV6-1; 8 bases match TRBD1. CDR1 and CDR2 (germline): MNHNS, SASEGT. CDR3 length: 14 amino acids. V lost 3 bases and J lost 1; bases outside the gene matches: 1. The CDR3 DNA is TGTGCCAGCAGTGACGGGACAGGGAACACTGAAGCTTTCTTT. It encodes CASSDGTGNTEAFF.

The sample holds a few counts of this clone. The chain is built from TRBV29-1 and TRBJ1-1; perhaps TRBD1 as D (6 bases). The CDR3 covers 13 residues. Trimming removed 5 bases from V and 2 bases from J, with 12 bases in between. Germline lookup yields CDR1 SQVTM and CDR2 ANQGSEA. CDR3 sequence reads: CSVTGFRNTEAFF. CDR3 bases: TGCAGCGTTACAGGGTTCAGAAACACTGAAGCTTTCTTT. The full variable domain, in which reference TRBV29-1 and TRBJ1-1 provide the parts outside the CDR3, is SAVISQKPSRDICQRGTSLTIQCQVDSQVTMMFWYRQQPGQSLTLIATANQGSEATYESGFVIDKFPISRPNLTFSTLTVSNMSPEDSSIYLCSVTGFRNTEAFFGQGTRLTVV.

The rearrangement links TRBV5-6 to TRBJ1-2, with TRBD1 identical over 8 bases. J gave up 6 bases and V 6 bases, and 7 bases lay outside the gene matches. The germline gives CDR1 SGHDT, CDR2 YYEEEE. The CDR3 spans 13 residues. The CDR3 DNA follows: TGTGCCAGCACCCCAGCGGACAGGGATGGCTACACCTTC. Translating gives CASTPADRDGYTF.

As to this clone: One end of the junction varies from germline; a read error may be responsible. The chain is built from TRBV7-7 and TRBJ2-7; D is possibly TRBD1 (5 bases). Per the germline V gene, CDR1 is SSHAT and CDR2 is FNYEAQ (reference sequence). The CDR3 covers 15 residues. In DNA form, the CDR3 reads TGTGCTAGCAGCTTAAAGCAGGGTCCCCTTTACGAGCAGTACTTC. Translation gives CASSLKQGPLYEQYF.

V and J are TRBV20-1 and TRBJ2-7; TRBD1 is a possible D gene (6 bases). The ends were cut back, 6 bases at V and 2 bases at J, with 8 bases in the middle. Germline values: CDR1 DFQATT, CDR2 SNEGSKA (reference sequence). CDR3 length: 11 amino acids. The CDR3 sequence: CSAGQTYEQYF. The CDR3 DNA follows: TGCAGTGCAGGACAGACCTACGAGCAGTACTTC.

This clone was detected once. The rearrangement links TRBV5-6 to TRBJ1-2; D is undetermined. The CDR3 has 13 residues. Trimming pared 0 bases from V and 4 bases from J, leaving 7 bases between. Per germline, CDR1 SGHDT and CDR2 YYEEEE. CDR3 nucleotide sequence: TGTGCCAGCAGCTTGGGACACCTCTATGGCTACACCTTC. This codes for CASSLGHLYGYTF.

V and J are TRBV28 and TRBJ1-1; tentative D call: TRBD1 (6 bases). Germline values: CDR1 MDHEN, CDR2 SYDVKM. The CDR3 consists of 16 residues. Between the trimmed V and J ends, which lost 5 bases and 1 base, there was a span of 17 bases. CDR3 in amino acids: CASSTRSGHRNTEAFF. The CDR3 DNA reads TGTGCCAGCAGTACCCGATCGGGACACCGGAACACTGAAGCTTTCTTT.

This chain connects TRBV27 to TRBJ2-7, with a weak D call TRBD1 (7 bases). CDR3 length equals 12 residues. The V gene lost 4 bases and the J gene lost 5 bases, with 9 bases spanning the gap. CDR1 is MNHEY and CDR2 is SMNVEV in the germline V gene (reference sequence). CDR3 coding DNA: TGTGCCAGCAGTTCAGGGGGGCACGAGCAGTACTTC. Translated: CASSSGGHEQYF.

The chain is built from TRBV10-3 and TRBJ1-5; D perhaps matches TRBD1 (5 bases). The V gene's germline CDR1 is ENHRY and CDR2 SYGVKD. Trimming stripped 3 bases from V and 3 bases from J, with 9 bases between. The CDR3 has 14 residues. The CDR3 DNA reads TGTGCCATCAGTGATCAGGGACTCAATCAGCCCCAGCATTTT. As protein: CAISDQGLNQPQHF.

The CDR3 sequence is CASTKASRLAYGYTF. The DNA for the CDR3 is TGTGCCAGCACCAAAGCTTCCCGGTTAGCCTATGGCTACACCTTC. The chain joins TRBV6-5 to TRBJ1-2; D unclear. Germline CDR1 and CDR2: MNHEY and SVGAGI. The CDR3 runs to 15 residues. Trimming stripped 7 bases from V and 4 bases from J, with 19 bases between.

The sample holds one count of this clone. The genes are TRBV3-1 (or the pseudogene TRBV3-2) and TRBJ1-5; D gene unclear. Germline CDR1 reads LGHDT; CDR2 reads YNNKEL (reference sequence). This CDR3 contains 12 residues. V dropped 4 bases and J dropped 9 bases, with 10 bases sitting between them. CDR3 bases: TGTGCCAGCAGCCCTCTAAGCGGGCCCCAGCATTTT. This translates into CASSPLSGPQHF.

The J gene is TRBJ1-1, the V gene TRBV11-2, with a possible D match to TRBD1 (5 bases). CDR3 length equals 13 residues. Per germline, CDR1 SGHAT and CDR2 FQNNGV. Trimming left V 1 base short and J 7 bases short, with 10 bases between. Here the CDR3 DNA reads TGTGCCAGCAGCTTAGGTGGGGGGGATGAAGCTTTCTTT. Translated, it gives CASSLGGGDEAFF.

This sequence joins TRBV4-1 and TRBJ2-7; 8 nucleotides agree with TRBD1. Germline V gene lookup returns CDR1 MGHRA and CDR2 YSYEKL. After removal of 4 bases from V and 3 bases from J, the junction contained 2 bases not matched to a gene. The length of the CDR3 is 13 residues. The CDR3 DNA reads TGCGCCAGCAGCCGGGACAGGATCTACGAGCAGTACTTC. It yields the protein CASSRDRIYEQYF.

This clone was seen only a few times. The rearrangement links TRBV6-5 to TRBJ1-1, with 8 bases matching TRBD1. The V and J ends lost 7 bases and 4 bases, in that order; junction bases with no gene match: 8. The CDR3 spans 14 residues. Germline V gene sequence: CDR1 MNHEY, CDR2 SVGAGI. The CDR3 coding sequence is TGTGCCAGCACTAAACTCGACAGGGGCACTGAAGCTTTCTTT. Amino acids: CASTKLDRGTEAFF.

J is TRBJ1-6 and V is TRBV2; D gene uncertain. The germline CDR1 and CDR2 sequences are SNHLY and FYNNEI. The ends were cut back, 4 bases at V and 7 bases at J, with 8 bases in the middle. There are 13 residues in the CDR3. CDR3 residues: CASSVILNSPLHF. The CDR3 DNA sequence: TGTGCCAGCAGTGTTATCCTGAATTCACCCCTCCACTTT.

This sequence joins TRBV3-1 (or the pseudogene TRBV3-2) and TRBJ2-3; 11 bases are shared with TRBD2. The V segment lost 0 bases and the J segment 1 base; nucleotides outside the gene matches: 6. The length of the CDR3 is 18 residues. Germline CDR1 is LGHDT and CDR2 is YNNKEL (reference sequence). The CDR3 DNA follows: TGTGCCAGCAGCCAAGATGCTAGCGGGGGGCCCCGCACAGATACGCAGTATTTT. Amino acids: CASSQDASGGPRTDTQYF.